The rows below give T cell receptor beta chains drawn from one sample of a study of blood T cell repertoires in COVID-19. Clones were sequenced by immunoSEQ multiplex PCR, and TCRdb holds only the in-frame ones, with some missing. The sample records approximately 360,000 clones, about four fifths being singletons. Material: PBMCs or T cells enriched from blood (not recorded which). Source of these receptors: a woman aged 50 to 65 who had recovered from COVID-19. Each CDR3 is given with its conserved first and last residue. A D gene is named only where the DNA matches it firmly. Size tells how often a clone was seen (once, few, many) or the class of an expanded clone, and some rows leave it out.

size	J	V	D	DNA	CDR3
NA	TRBJ1-5	TRBV6-6	NA	TGTGCCAGCAGGGCAGAAATTAGCAATCAGCCCCAGCATTTT	CASRAEISNQPQHF
NA	TRBJ2-2	TRBV7-2	NA	TGTGCCAGCAGCTTAGCGGGAGATACCGGGGAGCTGTTTTTT	CASSLAGDTGELFF
few	TRBJ2-2	TRBV30	NA	TGTGCCTGGGGAACTAGCCCTGTCTGGGGCGACGGCACCGGGGAGCTGTTTTTT	CAWGTSPVWGDGTGELFF
NA	TRBJ2-5	TRBV5-1	NA	TGCGCCAGCAGCCCCACTCGACAGACACAAGAGACCCAGTACTTC	CASSPTRQTQETQYF
few	TRBJ2-7	TRBV7-2	NA	TGTGCCAGCAGCTTAGTCTTCGCAGGGCCCTACGAGCAGTACTTC	CASSLVFAGPYEQYF
NA	TRBJ1-2	TRBV3-1/TRBV3-2	TRBD1	TGTGCCAGCAGCCAAGATCGAGGACAGGTAAATGGCTACACCTTC	CASSQDRGQVNGYTF
NA	TRBJ1-1	TRBV3-1/TRBV3-2	NA	TGTGCCAGCAGCCCCAGGGAAAGCACTGAAGCTTTCTTT	CASSPRESTEAFF
NA	TRBJ2-2	TRBV7-9	NA	TGTGCCAGCAGCTTAGCGGGAGTATCCGGGGAGCTGTTTTTT	CASSLAGVSGELFF
once	TRBJ2-7	TRBV6-5	NA	TGTGCCAGCAGTTACTCGAGTCAGGGGATCTACGAGCAGTACTTC	CASSYSSQGIYEQYF
NA	TRBJ1-2	TRBV19	NA	TGTGCCAGTAGGTTTCGCGGGGGCTACACCTTC	CASRFRGGYTF
NA	TRBJ2-6	TRBV3-1/TRBV3-2	NA	TGTGCCAGCAGCCTAGCCATCGCTTTCTACTCTGGGGCCAACGTCCTGACTTTC	CASSLAIAFYSGANVLTF
NA	TRBJ2-4	TRBV7-8	NA	TGTGCCAGCAGCCCCGCCGGTCTAGCCAAAAACATTCAGTACTTC	CASSPAGLAKNIQYF
NA	TRBJ1-1	TRBV19	NA	TGTGCCAGTTATAAACAGGGCCACACTGAAGCTTTCTTT	CASYKQGHTEAFF
NA	TRBJ2-5	TRBV10-3	TRBD1	TGTGCCATCAGTGAGCCGGGACAGGGGGCTTGGGTCCAGTACTTC	CAISEPGQGAWVQYF
few	TRBJ2-1	TRBV11-2	NA	TGTGCCAGCAGCTTAGCCTCATGGGGCGCAGCCTACAATGAGCAGTTCTTC	CASSLASWGAAYNEQFF
NA	TRBJ1-3	TRBV2	NA	TGTGCCAGCAGTGAAGCCGGGGGACGCTTCTCTGGAAACACCATATATTTT	CASSEAGGRFSGNTIYF
few	TRBJ1-6	TRBV14	NA	TGTGCCAGCAGCCAAGATAGGTGGGCAGGCCAGGGAACCCTCCACTTT	CASSQDRWAGQGTLHF
NA	TRBJ2-3	TRBV6-5	TRBD1	TGTGCCAGCAGTTATAGGGGGCGAAATACGCAGTATTTT	CASSYRGRNTQYF
NA	TRBJ1-5	TRBV5-5	NA	TGTGCCAGCAGCTTTTCCCCGAGCGAGCAGCCCCAGCATTTT	CASSFSPSEQPQHF
NA	TRBJ1-1	TRBV11-3	NA	TGTGCCAGCAGCTTAGTAGCAGGGATTGATGAAGCTTTCTTT	CASSLVAGIDEAFF
NA	TRBJ2-6	TRBV29-1	NA	TGCAGCGTTGAAGCAGGGGCCAACGTCCTGACTTTC	CSVEAGANVLTF
once	TRBJ1-5	TRBV30	NA	TGTGCCTGGAGTCAACCGGGGCAGCCCCAGCATTTT	CAWSQPGQPQHF
NA	TRBJ2-1	TRBV7-3	NA	TGTGCCAGCAGCTACGAGCCGGGACCAAGGGGGTTAAAGCAGTTCTTC	CASSYEPGPRGLKQFF
NA	TRBJ1-2	TRBV7-2	NA	TGTGCCAGCAGCCCCGGGGGGGGTGTCGACTATGGCTACACCTTC	CASSPGGGVDYGYTF
NA	TRBJ2-7	TRBV5-1	TRBD1	TGCGCCAGCAGACTCGGACAGGGGTCCGAGCAGTACTTC	CASRLGQGSEQYF
NA	TRBJ2-7	TRBV28	NA	TGTGCCAGCAGTTACTTGACAGACCTCTCCGAGCAGTACTTC	CASSYLTDLSEQYF
NA	TRBJ1-1	TRBV5-1	NA	TGCGCCAGCAGCTTGGCTCCGGGTGGGACTGAAGCTTTCTTT	CASSLAPGGTEAFF
once	TRBJ1-2	TRBV18	TRBD1	TGTGCCAGCTCGCACCGGGGGACAGACTATGGCTACACCTTC	CASSHRGTDYGYTF
NA	TRBJ1-2	TRBV19	NA	TGTGCCAGTAGTATAGGACAGAATCACTATGGCTACACCTTC	CASSIGQNHYGYTF
NA	TRBJ2-1	TRBV18	TRBD1	TGTGCCAGCTCACCAGGGACAGGGGGCTCCAATGAGCAGTTCTTC	CASSPGTGGSNEQFF
NA	TRBJ2-3	TRBV5-1	NA	TGCGCCAGCAGCCCTGGGGGGACCGAGGCAGATACGCAGTATTTT	CASSPGGTEADTQYF
few	TRBJ1-2	TRBV7-3	TRBD1	TGTGCCAGCAGCTCGGACAGGCTGGATCAGTATGGCTACACCTTC	CASSSDRLDQYGYTF
once	TRBJ1-1	TRBV6-1	NA	TGTGCCAGCCACAAACGGGACACTCTGAACACTGAAGCTTTCTTT	CASHKRDTLNTEAFF
few	TRBJ1-1	TRBV11-3	NA	TGTGCCAGCAGCTTAGGTGGTGCAGGGGACACTGAAGCTTTCTTT	CASSLGGAGDTEAFF
NA	TRBJ2-2	TRBV5-1	NA	TGCGCCAGCAGCTTGGTTTTAGCGTCGAACACCGGGGAGCTGTTTTTT	CASSLVLASNTGELFF
NA	TRBJ2-5	TRBV12-3/TRBV12-4	NA	TGTGCCAGCAGCTCTCTAGCGACAGAGACCCAGTACTTC	CASSSLATETQYF
NA	TRBJ1-1	TRBV6-5	NA	TGTGCCAGCAGTCGAGAACAGGGCCGGGGCACTGAAGCTTTCTTT	CASSREQGRGTEAFF
NA	TRBJ1-1	TRBV11-3	NA	TGTGCCAGCAGCTTAGACCAGGTTGTAGGCACTGAAGCTTTCTTT	CASSLDQVVGTEAFF
NA	TRBJ2-7	TRBV27	NA	TGTGCCAGCAGTTTATCGTCTAGACTAGATCTGCACTTC	CASSLSSRLDLHF
once	TRBJ1-2	TRBV7-6	TRBD1	TGTGCCAGCAGCTTAGCAATAGGGACAGACTATGGCTACACCTTC	CASSLAIGTDYGYTF
few	TRBJ2-5	TRBV19	TRBD2	TGTGCCAGTAGCGTGACTAGCGGGAGGGGAGAGACCCAGTACTTC	CASSVTSGRGETQYF
NA	TRBJ1-1	TRBV19	NA	TGTGCCAGTAGTATGACAGGGAACACTGAAGCTTTCTTT	CASSMTGNTEAFF
NA	TRBJ2-3	TRBV4-1	NA	TGCGCCAGCAGCCACATACTAAGCACTAGCACAGATACGCAGTATTTT	CASSHILSTSTDTQYF
NA	TRBJ2-5	TRBV21-1	NA	TGTGCCAGCAGCTCGGCCCCGCTACGGACTCCCCGAGGGGAGACCCAGTACTTC	CASSSAPLRTPRGETQYF
NA	TRBJ2-3	TRBV27	TRBD2	TGTGCCAGCAGTTTTTCGACTAGCGGGGGAAGCACAGATACGCAGTATTTT	CASSFSTSGGSTDTQYF
NA	TRBJ1-4	TRBV7-8	NA	TGTGCCAGCAGCTCACGATCTAGACAGGCCCTCAATGAAAAACTGTTTTTT	CASSSRSRQALNEKLFF
NA	TRBJ1-2	TRBV7-9	NA	TGTGCCAGCAGCTTAGCCAGGGAACCCTATGGCTACACCTTC	CASSLAREPYGYTF
NA	TRBJ2-3	TRBV7-2	NA	TGTGCCAGCAGCACCACAGGGGGGGCAGATACGCAGTATTTT	CASSTTGGADTQYF
NA	TRBJ2-7	TRBV6-5	NA	TGTGCCAGCTCGGAGAGTCACGAGCAGTACTTC	CASSESHEQYF
NA	TRBJ2-1	TRBV2	NA	TGTGCCAGCAGTGGAGAATCAAGCTCCTACAATGAGCAGTTCTTC	CASSGESSSYNEQFF
few	TRBJ1-2	TRBV27	NA	TGTGCCAGCAGAGGGGGTCGGATGGACGGCTACACCTTC	CASRGGRMDGYTF
NA	TRBJ2-5	TRBV3-1/TRBV3-2	NA	TGTGCCAGCACCGGGACTGCACAAGAGACCCAGTACTTC	CASTGTAQETQYF
NA	TRBJ2-7	TRBV5-6	TRBD2	TGTGCCAGCAGCTTTCTCCGGGACTATGAGCACGAGCAGTACTTC	CASSFLRDYEHEQYF
NA	TRBJ1-3	TRBV7-2	NA	TGTGCCAGCAGCCCAGGCCGACACACCATATATTTT	CASSPGRHTIYF
NA	TRBJ1-1	TRBV11-2	NA	TGTGCCAGCAGCTTAGATCCAGGGATTGAAGCTTTCTTT	CASSLDPGIEAFF
NA	TRBJ1-4	TRBV18	TRBD1	TGTGCCAGCTCACCAACACAGGGGGCCGGTTCGGCTAATGAAAAACTGTTTTTT	CASSPTQGAGSANEKLFF
few	TRBJ1-1	TRBV7-2	NA	TGTGCCAGCAGCTTAGTAATCGGAGGCACTGAAGCTTTCTTT	CASSLVIGGTEAFF
NA	TRBJ1-1	TRBV3-1/TRBV3-2	NA	TGTGCCAGCAGCCAAGAAATGCGTAACACTGAAGCTTTCTTT	CASSQEMRNTEAFF